Listed here is a single T cell receptor (beta chain). These data come from a study of blood T cell repertoires in COVID-19. At the level of the study: There were acute and convalescent COVID-19 samples, and they came from the United States, Italy and Spain. T cells, B-cell-depleted T cells, or PBMCs provided the cDNA or gDNA that served as material.

CDR3 length: 15 amino acids. V dropped 5 bases and J dropped 3; count of bases not matched to a gene: 7. Per the germline V gene, CDR1 is SGHVS and CDR2 is FQNEAQ. As originally analysed: Amplification of reference gene primers was used by the study to estimate nucleated cell counts. This table comes from immunoSEQ multiplex PCR, and its TCRdb copy is limited to in-frame clones, with some not included. The V and J calls and clone size are taken from that table; D and trimming were inferred from the DNA. The sample records about 130,000 clones, 70% to 85% being singletons. This receptor was taken from a woman of 80 years or more with acute or convalescent COVID-19. Sequencing used peripheral blood. V is TRBV7-8 and J is TRBJ2-7; the match to TRBD2 covers 10 bases. The CDR3 nucleotides are TGTGCCAGCAGCCTCCCTAGCGGGAGTGTCTACGAGCAGTACTTC. Amino acid sequence: CASSLPSGSVYEQYF.